One sample yielded the 8 T cell receptor beta chains listed below, sequenced in a study of T cell responses to AZD1222 COVID-19 vaccine. Clones were read by immunoSEQ multiplex PCR, and TCRdb kept only the in-frame ones, dropping some. Of roughly 100,000 clones in the sample, approximately 89% were seen once. The specimen was peripheral blood, collected 28 days after the second AZD1222 dose. The source is an adult who received the AZD1222 COVID-19 vaccine.

This chain joins TRBV5-1 and TRBJ1-3; unclear D gene. This CDR3 spans 14 amino acids. The germline gives CDR1 SGHRS, CDR2 YFSETQ. V was trimmed by 2 bases and J by 2 bases, leaving 8 bases between them. The chain's CDR3 is CASSFGVPGNTIYF. The CDR3 DNA follows: TGCGCCAGCAGCTTTGGGGTCCCTGGAAACACCATATATTTT.

This rearrangement joins TRBV7-3 to TRBJ2-5; the D gene is possibly TRBD2 (5 bases). In germline, CDR1 is SGHTA, CDR2 FQGTGA. V shed 1 base and J shed 4 bases, with 10 bases lying between them. The CDR3 loop spans 14 amino acids. CDR3 in amino acids: CASSLSGSGETQYF. CDR3 DNA: TGTGCCAGCAGCTTAAGTGGCAGCGGAGAGACCCAGTACTTC.

J is TRBJ2-3 and V is TRBV6-4; no definite D call. The germline gives CDR1 MRHNA, CDR2 SNTAGT. The CDR3 totals 15 residues. Trimming took 5 bases from V and 1 from J, leaving 13 bases between them. CDR3 nucleotide sequence: TGTGCCAGCAGTCCGGGCCTGTTGGGCACAGATACGCAGTATTTT. Protein product: CASSPGLLGTDTQYF.

The J gene is TRBJ2-5, the V gene TRBV28, with TRBD1 matching over 10 bases. The V gene end was trimmed by 5 bases and the J gene end by 5 bases; junction bases not matched to a gene: 11. In germline, CDR1 is MDHEN, CDR2 SYDVKM. There are 16 residues in the CDR3. The CDR3 DNA reads TGTGCCAGCAGTCCCTTAATCGACAGGGGGCTCGAGACCCAGTACTTC. Protein sequence: CASSPLIDRGLETQYF.

J is TRBJ2-1 and V is TRBV11-2; 11 bases agree with TRBD2. The trim removed 1 base at V and 2 bases at J, leaving 1 base unmatched. The CDR3 spans 16 residues. Germline V gene lookup returns CDR1 SGHAT and CDR2 FQNNGV. In nucleotides, the CDR3 is TGTGCCAGCAGCTTAGGACTAGCGGGGCCCTACAATGAGCAGTTCTTC. Encoded protein: CASSLGLAGPYNEQFF. The full variable domain, completed using reference TRBV11-2 and TRBJ2-1, is EAGVAQSPRYKIIEKRQSVAFWCNPISGHATLYWYQQILGQGPKLLIQFQNNGVVDDSQLPKDRFSAERLKGVDSTLKIQPAKLEDSAVYLCASSLGLAGPYNEQFFGPGTRLTVL.

The rearrangement joins TRBV28 to TRBJ1-5; weak D call: TRBD1 (6 bases). The V end lost 3 bases, the J end lost 7 bases, and 13 bases lay between the germline ends. The CDR3 extends over 14 amino acids. Germline lookup yields CDR1 MDHEN and CDR2 SYDVKM. The CDR3 DNA reads as TGTGCCAGCAGTTTCGTGCTGGGGGCACAGCCCCAGCATTTT. Its translation is CASSFVLGAQPQHF.

This chain uses TRBV12-3 or TRBV12-4 with TRBJ2-1; D is unresolved. The ends were cut back, 6 bases at V and 7 bases at J, with 7 bases in the middle. CDR3 length equals 11 residues. Here the CDR3 reads CASRATNEQFF. CDR3 bases: TGTGCCAGCAGGGCCACTAATGAGCAGTTCTTC.

The chain couples TRBV27 to TRBJ1-6; no clear D gene. CDR1 and CDR2 from the germline V gene are MNHEY and SMNVEV (reference sequence). The V and J ends lost 5 bases and 5 bases respectively, with 10 bases between them. This CDR3 region has 14 residues. The CDR3 DNA reads TGTGCCAGCAGTAGCACGGGAGATAATTCACCCCTCCACTTT. This sequence encodes CASSSTGDNSPLHF.